The source of this T cell receptor (beta chain) is a study of OX40 agonist ivuxolimab in advanced cancers. Sequencing used immunoSEQ multiplex PCR; TCRdb keeps in-frame clones, though not all of them. The data hold some 100,000 clones, with around 93% observed a single time. Germline V gene lookup returns CDR1 SGHRS and CDR2 YFSETQ. V gave up 2 bases and J gave up 3 bases, with 12 bases separating them. This CDR3 has 14 amino acids. The J gene is TRBJ2-7, the V gene TRBV5-1, with D perhaps TRBD1 (6 bases). Here the sequenced sample was CD4+ or CD8+ T cells sorted from blood, taken in a trial of the OX40 agonist ivuxolimab. The clonotype was recovered from an adult with an advanced solid tumor such as melanoma, head and neck, liver or kidney cancer. The CDR3, as DNA: TGCGCCAGCAGCTTCGATCAGGGGTACTACGAGCAGTACTTC. Translating it yields CASSFDQGYYEQYF.